This T cell receptor beta chain was captured by sequencing in a study of T cell repertoires in cytomegalovirus infection. About the study: In public TCR beta signatures, there were indications of both CMV infection and matching HLA type. Study results and caveats: Carriers of CMV and the relevant HLA type were discriminated by public TCR beta frequency.

Per the germline V gene, CDR1 is SNHLY and CDR2 is FYNNEI. Deletions cut 2 bases from V and 4 bases from J, with 14 bases between. The CDR3 runs to 15 residues. For this clonotype: What it binds is unknown.

One entry per CDR3 protein results from TCRdb running MiXCR on the reads. Among 490,000 or so distinct CDR3 sequences listed, approximately 11% were seen once. The chain recombines TRBV2 with TRBJ1-2; possible D gene TRBD1, 5 bases. The sequence was collected from a human donor in good health (CMV status not recorded). Some clones in this sample may be carry-over from other donors' samples. What was sequenced was PBMCs. DNA for the CDR3: TGTGCCAGCAGTGAACAGGGAGAGGTGGGCTATGGCTACACCTTC. Translating it yields CASSEQGEVGYGYTF.